This TCR beta chain was identified during a study of shared clonotypes between healthy human individuals. Overall study findings and caveats: The study's rarefaction showed incomplete sorted-subset sequencing despite large depth.

As regards this clone: Its antigen is not identified.

The study drew its donors from healthy HIV-negative adults without recent acute infections or vaccinations. The length of the CDR3 is 15 residues. Germline V CDR1 and CDR2: LNHDA, SQIVND (reference sequence). The junction had 5 bases not matched to a gene; V was cut back by 4 bases and J by 0 bases. It was across several immunoSEQ plates that each subset's genomic DNA was evenly split. Authors' methods: Junction-only immunoSEQ data arrived without quality scores, meaning filtering differed. Sequencing used immunoSEQ multiplex PCR; TCRdb keeps in-frame clones, though not all of them. V and J calls and clone size are as listed in that table; D and trimming were resolved from the DNA. Of roughly 2 million clones listed, almost 96% are singletons.

The sequenced material came from naive CD4+ T cells sorted from blood. The subset was: CD45RA+ positively selected. The J gene is TRBJ1-1, the V gene TRBV19, with 7 bases matching TRBD1. The sequence was obtained from a man in his late teens or twenties in good health. CDR3 loop: CASSTRGRMNTEAFF. CDR3 DNA sequence: TGTGCCAGTAGTACAAGGGGGCGAATGAACACTGAAGCTTTCTTT.